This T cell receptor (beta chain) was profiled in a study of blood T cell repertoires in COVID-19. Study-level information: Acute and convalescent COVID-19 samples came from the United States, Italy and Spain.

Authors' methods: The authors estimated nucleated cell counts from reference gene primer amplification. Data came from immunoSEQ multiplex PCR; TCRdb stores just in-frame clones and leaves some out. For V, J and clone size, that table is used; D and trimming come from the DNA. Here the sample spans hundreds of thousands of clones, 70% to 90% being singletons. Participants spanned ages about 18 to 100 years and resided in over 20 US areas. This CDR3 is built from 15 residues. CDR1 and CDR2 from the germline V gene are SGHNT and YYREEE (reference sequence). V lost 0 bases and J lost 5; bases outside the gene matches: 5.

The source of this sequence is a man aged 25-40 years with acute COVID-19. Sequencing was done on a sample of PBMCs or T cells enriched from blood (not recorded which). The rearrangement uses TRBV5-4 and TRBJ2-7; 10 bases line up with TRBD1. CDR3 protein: CASSLAGQGFHEQYF. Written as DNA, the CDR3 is TGTGCCAGCAGCTTGGCGGGACAGGGGTTCCACGAGCAGTACTTC.